The present entry profiles one T cell receptor (beta chain) with its context. Its specificity is unknown. This sample was included in a study of PD-1 blockade in mismatch repair-deficient tumors. Germline V gene data show CDR1 as ENHRY and CDR2 as SYGVKD. The J segment lost 8 bases and the V segment lost 10 bases, leaving 11 bases of the junction unmatched. This CDR3 region has 13 residues. Notes on the study in general: Tumor-resident clones, often absent from pretreatment blood, expanded after pembrolizumab and then contracted.

Assay: immunoSEQ multiplex PCR; the TCRdb copy retains only in-frame clones and omits some. This sample has 100,000 to 150,000 clones, with roughly 90% found just once. The TCR comes from an adult with mismatch repair-deficient cancer. This material consisted of peripheral blood, taken roughly 67 weeks after starting pembrolizumab. The V and J genes are TRBV10-3 and TRBJ1-2; the match to TRBD1 covers 9 bases. The CDR3 bases are TGTGCCAGCGTCGGGGGACAGGGTTACGGCTACACCTTC. As protein: CASVGGQGYGYTF.